These 16 T cell receptor beta chains were sequenced from one sample in a study of T cells in localized non-small cell lung cancer. The assay was immunoSEQ multiplex PCR, and TCRdb's table has in-frame clones only and misses some. Of tens of thousands of clones listed, roughly 84% were seen once; the top ten hold about 18%. The input for sequencing was peripheral blood mononuclear cells, taken before any cancer treatment. These receptors all stem from a man between 40 and 75 years old with stage III lung adenocarcinoma.

J is TRBJ1-2 and V is TRBV25-1; 9 bases align to TRBD1. V shed 5 bases, J shed 4 bases, and the junction held 8 bases outside the gene matches. The germline CDR1 and CDR2 sequences are MGHDK and SYGVNS. This CDR3 has 15 residues. CDR3 sequence reads: CASSSTGQGSYGYTF. The CDR3 DNA is TGTGCCAGCAGTTCCACGGGACAGGGATCCTATGGCTACACCTTC.

The chain is built from TRBV9 and TRBJ2-7; 9 bases map to TRBD1. Trimming cost V 4 bases and J 4 bases; bases outside gene matches: 9. This CDR3 spans 15 amino acids. From germline, CDR1 is SGDLS and CDR2 YYNGEE. CDR3 residues: CASSPQGQGRYEQYF. CDR3 coding DNA: TGTGCCAGCAGCCCCCAGGGACAGGGAAGGTACGAGCAGTACTTC.

The chain links TRBV13 to TRBJ2-1, with 8 bases matching TRBD1. Looked up from germline, CDR1 is PRHDT and CDR2 is FYEKMQ (reference sequence). The length of the CDR3 is 17 residues. Trimming cost V 5 bases and J 7 bases; bases outside gene matches: 16. In DNA form, the CDR3 reads TGTGCCAGCAGCGCCTTGACAGGGACAGGTATAGGGAATGAGCAGTTCTTC. This gives the protein CASSALTGTGIGNEQFF.

The chain combines TRBV19 with TRBJ2-1; 10 nucleotides match TRBD2. Germline lookup yields CDR1 LNHDA and CDR2 SQIVND (reference sequence). V lost 3 bases, J lost 6 bases, and 2 bases stayed unmatched. The CDR3 consists of 14 residues. DNA of the CDR3: TGTGCCAGTAGTATCCTAGCGGGGGCCAATGAGCAGTTCTTC. It encodes CASSILAGANEQFF.

The rearrangement uses TRBV6-5 and TRBJ2-1; 7 bases agree with TRBD1. Trimming removed 0 bases from V and 2 bases from J; junction bases left unmatched: 4. The germline V gene encodes CDR1 MNHEY and CDR2 SVGAGI. This CDR3 has 16 amino acids. The CDR3 here is CASSYSGQLPYNEQFF. The CDR3 DNA is TGTGCCAGCAGTTACTCGGGACAGCTTCCCTACAATGAGCAGTTCTTC.

The chain links TRBV10-3 to TRBJ2-1, with 7 positions matching TRBD1. This CDR3 is 15 amino acids long. V was pared by 4 bases and J by 6 bases, with 9 bases of the junction left unmatched. From germline, CDR1 is ENHRY and CDR2 SYGVKD. CDR3 loop: CAISGEGGEPNEQFF. The CDR3 region has the DNA TGTGCCATCAGTGGGGAAGGGGGCGAACCCAATGAGCAGTTCTTC.

The chain uses TRBV19 and TRBJ2-3, with 12 positions matching TRBD2. Germline V gene data show CDR1 as LNHDA and CDR2 as SQIVND (reference sequence). The V gene end was trimmed by 3 bases and the J gene end by 3 bases; junction bases not matched to a gene: 10. This CDR3 has 18 residues. CDR3 in amino acids: CASSIKTSGRSRTDTQYF. CDR3 coding DNA: TGTGCCAGTAGTATTAAAACTAGCGGGAGGTCGAGGACAGATACGCAGTATTTT.

The chain uses TRBV6-5 and TRBJ1-1; D gene uncertain. CDR3 length equals 13 residues. CDR1 and CDR2 from the germline V gene are MNHEY and SVGAGI. The CDR3 sequence: CAILGRGNTEAFF. DNA for the CDR3: TGTGCGATTCTCGGGCGTGGGAACACTGAAGCTTTCTTT.

The V and J genes are TRBV30 and TRBJ2-3; a possible D gene is TRBD2 (6 bases). Per germline, CDR1 GTSNPN and CDR2 SVGIG (reference sequence). The V end lost 0 bases, the J end lost 6 bases, and 16 bases lay between the germline ends. The CDR3 has 15 amino acids. Here the CDR3 DNA reads TGTGCCTGGAGTGTAGGGCGGGGCCAACAGGATACGCAGTATTTT. Its translation is CAWSVGRGQQDTQYF. Supplemented by reference TRBV30 and TRBJ2-3, the full variable domain reads SQTIHQWPATLVQPVGSPLSLECTVEGTSNPNLYWYRQAAGRGLQLLFYSVGIGQISSEVPQNLSASRPQDRQFILSSKKLLLSDSGFYLCAWSVGRGQQDTQYFGPGTRLTVL.

The chain links TRBV5-1 to TRBJ1-3; D might be TRBD1 (5 bases). The CDR3 is 20 amino acids. Trimming left V 0 bases short and J 0 bases short, with 22 bases between. Germline values: CDR1 SGHRS, CDR2 YFSETQ. CDR3 protein: CASSLANWAGHPDSGNTIYF. CDR3 bases: TGCGCCAGCAGCTTGGCCAATTGGGCAGGACACCCAGACTCTGGAAACACCATATATTTT.

This chain links TRBV7-6 with TRBJ2-7; possible D gene TRBD1, 7 bases. V was pared by 6 bases and J by 2 bases, with 11 bases between. The germline V gene encodes CDR1 SGHVS and CDR2 FNYEAQ. The CDR3 is 13 amino acids. The CDR3 spells CASSQGGPYEQYF. CDR3 coding DNA: TGTGCCAGCAGTCAGGGGGGCCCCTACGAGCAGTACTTC.

This chain connects TRBV18 to TRBJ1-2, with D possibly being TRBD1 (6 bases). CDR1 and CDR2 from the germline V gene are KGHSH and LQKENI. The V end lost 2 bases, the J end lost 4 bases, and 14 bases lay between the germline ends. The CDR3 consists of 15 residues. Written as DNA, the CDR3 is TGTGCCAGCTCACCAGGGGACAAGGGGCCCTATGGCTACACCTTC. Encoded protein: CASSPGDKGPYGYTF.

This clone was picked up a small number of times. The chain combines TRBV29-1 with TRBJ2-7, with 10 positions matching TRBD1. V dropped 4 bases and J dropped 7; count of bases not matched to a gene: 4. CDR1 and CDR2 from the germline V gene are SQVTM and ANQGSEA. The CDR3 has 12 amino acids. In DNA, the CDR3 is TGCAGCGTTGGACAGGGGGCGGGTGAGCAGTACTTC. It specifies CSVGQGAGEQYF.

This sequence joins TRBV4-3 and TRBJ1-5; no clear D gene. The CDR3 is made up of 14 amino acids. V dropped 0 bases and J dropped 7 bases, with 10 bases sitting between them. The germline gives CDR1 LGHNA, CDR2 YSLEER. CDR3 loop: CASSQDVGPQPQHF. For the CDR3, the DNA is TGCGCCAGCAGCCAAGATGTAGGGCCCCAGCCCCAGCATTTT.

This clone was picked up one time. This chain links TRBV29-1 with TRBJ2-3; D perhaps matches TRBD2 (6 bases). Germline assignment: CDR1 SQVTM and CDR2 ANQGSEA. The CDR3 has 14 residues. V gave up 4 bases and J gave up 0 bases, with 11 bases separating them. The CDR3 nucleotides read TGCAGCGTTGCCGGGACTTCTAGCACAGATACGCAGTATTTT. Translation gives CSVAGTSSTDTQYF.

The rearrangement links TRBV9 to TRBJ2-7; D uncertain. The CDR3 sequence is 14 residues long. Germline V gene data show CDR1 as SGDLS and CDR2 as YYNGEE. V lost 0 bases and J lost 1, with 8 bases in between. CDR3 sequence (DNA): TGTGCCAGCAGCGTAGGGGAAGGGTCCTACGAGCAGTACTTC. Its protein is CASSVGEGSYEQYF.